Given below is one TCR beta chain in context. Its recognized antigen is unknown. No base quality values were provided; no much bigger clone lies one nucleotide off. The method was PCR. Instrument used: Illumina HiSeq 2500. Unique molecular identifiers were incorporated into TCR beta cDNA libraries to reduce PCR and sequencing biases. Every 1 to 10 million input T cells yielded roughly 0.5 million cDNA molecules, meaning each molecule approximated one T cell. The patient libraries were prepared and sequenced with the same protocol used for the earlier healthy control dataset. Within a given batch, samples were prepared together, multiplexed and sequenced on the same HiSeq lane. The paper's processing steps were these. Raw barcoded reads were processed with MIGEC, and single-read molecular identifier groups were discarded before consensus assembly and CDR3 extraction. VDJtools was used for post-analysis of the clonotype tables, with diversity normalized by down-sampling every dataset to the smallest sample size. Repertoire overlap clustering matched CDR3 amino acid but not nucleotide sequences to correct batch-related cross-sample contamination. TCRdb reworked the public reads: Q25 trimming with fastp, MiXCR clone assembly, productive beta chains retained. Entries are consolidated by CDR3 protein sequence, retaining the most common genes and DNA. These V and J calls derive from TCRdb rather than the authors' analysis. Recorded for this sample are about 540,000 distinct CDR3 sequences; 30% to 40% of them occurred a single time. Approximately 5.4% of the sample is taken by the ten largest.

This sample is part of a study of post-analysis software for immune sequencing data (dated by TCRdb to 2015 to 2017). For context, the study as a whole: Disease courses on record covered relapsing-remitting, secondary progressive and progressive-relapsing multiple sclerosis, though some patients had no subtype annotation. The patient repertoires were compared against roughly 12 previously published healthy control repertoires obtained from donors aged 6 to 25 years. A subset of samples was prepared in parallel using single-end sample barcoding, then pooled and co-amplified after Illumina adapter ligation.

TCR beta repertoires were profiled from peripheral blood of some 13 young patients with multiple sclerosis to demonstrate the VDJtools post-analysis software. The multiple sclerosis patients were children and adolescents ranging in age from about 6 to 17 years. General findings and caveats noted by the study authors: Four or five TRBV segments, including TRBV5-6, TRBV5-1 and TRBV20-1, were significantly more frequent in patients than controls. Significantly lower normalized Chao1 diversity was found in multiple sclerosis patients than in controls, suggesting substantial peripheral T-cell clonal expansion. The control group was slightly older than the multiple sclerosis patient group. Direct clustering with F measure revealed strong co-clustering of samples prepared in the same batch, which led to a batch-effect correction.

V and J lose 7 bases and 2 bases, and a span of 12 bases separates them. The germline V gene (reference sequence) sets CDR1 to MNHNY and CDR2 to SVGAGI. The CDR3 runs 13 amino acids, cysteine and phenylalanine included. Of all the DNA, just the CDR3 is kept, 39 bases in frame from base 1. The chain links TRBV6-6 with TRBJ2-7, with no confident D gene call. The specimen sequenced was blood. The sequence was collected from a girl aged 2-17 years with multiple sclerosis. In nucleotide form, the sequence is TGTGCCAGCACCGATTTCGAAGCCTACGAGCAGTACTTC. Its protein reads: CASTDFEAYEQYF.